This is a list of T cell receptor beta chains from one sample in a study of T cells in Graves' hyperthyroidism and ophthalmopathy. MiXCR, run by TCRdb on the multiplex PCR reads, gives a single entry per CDR3 protein. The sample holds roughly 380,000 distinct CDR3 sequences; approximately 14% are singletons and the top ten take approximately 9.9%. Specimen: blood. The origin of the receptors is a woman aged 55-70 years with Graves' hyperthyroidism. The CDR3 runs from the conserved cysteine through the conserved F or W. A D gene is named only where the DNA matches it firmly. Clone size appears in some rows only: once, few, many, or a class for an expanded clone.

V,D,J,size,DNA,CDR3
TRBV9,TRBD1,TRBJ2-7,many,TGTGCCAGCAGCGTATCCACCGGGACAGGGAACTACGAGCAGTACTTC,CASSVSTGTGNYEQYF
TRBV18,TRBD2,TRBJ2-3,many,TGTGCCAGCTCACCGACTAGCTTCGATGCCACAGATACGCAGTATTTT,CASSPTSFDATDTQYF
TRBV5-8,TRBD2,TRBJ2-7,many,TGTGCCAGCAGCTTGGACTGGACTAGCGGGAGCGAGCAGTACTTC,CASSLDWTSGSEQYF
TRBV25-1,TRBD2,TRBJ2-7,few,TGTGCCAGCAGTCCTAGCGGGGGGGTACACTACGAGCAGTACTTC,CASSPSGGVHYEQYF
TRBV6-1,NA,TRBJ1-2,many,TGTGCCAGCAGTTATACCTCCGGATCCGGCTACACCTTC,CASSYTSGSGYTF
TRBV3-1,NA,TRBJ2-1,many,TGTGCCAGCAGCCATCTGCGGGGAAACAATGAGCAGTTCTTC,CASSHLRGNNEQFF
TRBV7-2,NA,TRBJ1-2,NA,TGTGCCAGCAGCTTAGAGAGGGGTCGGAGCTATGGCTACACCTTC,CASSLERGRSYGYTF
TRBV6-2/TRBV6-3,TRBD1,TRBJ1-2,many,TGTGCCAGCACCCAGGGGGGAAATCTGGGTGGCTACACCTTC,CASTQGGNLGGYTF
TRBV5-1,TRBD2,TRBJ2-5,NA,TGCGCCAGCAGCTCAAGTCTAGCGGGAGGACCCTCCGCCCAAGAGACCCAGTACTTC,CASSSSLAGGPSAQETQYF
TRBV29-1,TRBD1,TRBJ2-3,many,TGCAGCCCTCGGGACAGCTCCACAGATACGCAGTATTTT,CSPRDSSTDTQYF
TRBV5-1,NA,TRBJ2-2,NA,TGCGCCAGCAGCTTATACGGGAGTGACACCGGGGAGCTGTTTTTT,CASSLYGSDTGELFF
TRBV15,NA,TRBJ1-1,many,TGTGCCACCAGCCCACACAGGGATGCCGGGTCTGAAGCTTTCTTT,CATSPHRDAGSEAFF